A single sample gave rise to the 16 T cell receptor beta chains below, sequenced in a study of cytotoxic CD8 clonotypes in ibrutinib-treated CLL. Sequencing used immunoSEQ multiplex PCR; TCRdb keeps in-frame clones, though not all of them. The sample has 270,000 or so clones; around 76% are singletons. The sample in question was PBMCs, obtained at disease progression, from a patient treated with ibrutinib. The receptors were sampled from a human donor with chronic lymphocytic leukemia.

This chain connects TRBV9 to TRBJ2-7; 10 bases line up with TRBD1. The CDR3 runs 15 residues. Trimming cost V 4 bases and J 6 bases; bases outside gene matches: 10. Germline loops: CDR1 SGDLS, CDR2 YYNGEE. The DNA for the CDR3 is TGTGCCAGCAGCCCCGGGGGACAGGGGACGGTCGAGCAGTACTTC. This codes for CASSPGGQGTVEQYF.

The CDR3 region is CASSVGGRATEAFF. CDR3 in DNA: TGTGCCAGCAGCGTAGGAGGGAGGGCCACTGAAGCTTTCTTT. The genes are TRBV9 and TRBJ1-1, with D uncertain. This CDR3 spans 14 amino acids. Trimming left V 0 bases short and J 4 bases short, with 10 bases between. Germline loops: CDR1 SGDLS, CDR2 YYNGEE.

This clone was observed a handful of times. At one of its ends the junction is not consistent with the germline gene, which may arise from a read error. The CDR3 DNA sequence: TGTGCCAGCAGTCCCAGCTCTTGGGCCAACGTCCTGACTTTC. This sequence encodes CASSPSSWANVLTF. The chain employs TRBV6-1 and TRBJ2-6; unclear D gene. The V gene's germline CDR1 is MNHNS and CDR2 SASEGT. This CDR3 contains 14 residues.

This clone was recorded a few times. The genes are TRBV20-1 and TRBJ2-3; D may correspond to TRBD1 or TRBD2 (5 bases each). Trimming took off 5 bases at V and 5 bases at J, with 8 bases between the two ends. This CDR3 is 11 amino acids long. CDR1 is DFQATT, CDR2 SNEGSKA, per germline (reference sequence). CDR3 protein: CSAGDGDTQYF. As DNA, the CDR3 is TGCAGTGCTGGGGACGGAGATACGCAGTATTTT.

This sequence joins TRBV7-9 and TRBJ1-2, with 7 bases identical to TRBD1. J gave up 4 bases and V 4 bases, and 12 bases lay outside the gene matches. The CDR3 runs 16 residues. Germline lookup yields CDR1 SEHNR and CDR2 FQNEAQ (reference sequence). The CDR3 DNA reads TGTGCCAGCAGCTCCTACAGGGGCGTTGACGGCTATGGCTACACCTTC. Translated, it gives CASSSYRGVDGYGYTF. Full variable domain (outside the CDR3, taken from reference TRBV7-9 and TRBJ1-2): DTGVSQNPRHKITKRGQNVTFRCDPISEHNRLYWYRQTLGQGPEFLTYFQNEAQLEKSRLLSDRFSAERPKGSFSTLEIQRTEQGDSAMYLCASSSYRGVDGYGYTFGSGTRLTVV.

The rearrangement uses TRBV20-1 and TRBJ1-5; D gene ambiguous. The germline CDR1 and CDR2 sequences are DFQATT and SNEGSKA (reference sequence). Between the trimmed V and J ends, which lost 5 bases and 12 bases, there was a span of 11 bases. This CDR3 contains 10 residues. CDR3 loop: CSALDGYQHF. The CDR3 region has the DNA TGCAGTGCTCTGGACGGTTACCAGCATTTT.

The J gene is TRBJ2-2, the V gene TRBV19, with D tentatively TRBD1 (5 bases). Trimming stripped 3 bases from V and 5 bases from J, with 13 bases between. Germline CDR1 is LNHDA and CDR2 is SQIVND (reference sequence). The CDR3 covers 15 residues. The CDR3 DNA follows: TGTGCCAGTAGTATGGGCAGGGTGTTGACCGGGGAGCTGTTTTTT. It is translated as CASSMGRVLTGELFF.

This clone was counted a single time. The chain couples TRBV6-5 to TRBJ2-1; no firm D call. The length of the CDR3 is 11 residues. Germline values: CDR1 MNHEY, CDR2 SVGAGI. The germline V and J ends were trimmed by 8 bases and 4 bases, with 6 bases remaining between them. The CDR3, as DNA: TGTGCCAGCGGAGCATACAATGAGCAGTTCTTC. Translating it yields CASGAYNEQFF.

The rearrangement uses TRBV7-3 and TRBJ2-3; perhaps D is TRBD1 or TRBD2 (5 bases each). The V end was cut by 2 bases, the J end by 2 bases, with 8 bases between. Germline values: CDR1 SGHTA, CDR2 FQGTGA. There are 14 residues in the CDR3. The chain's CDR3 is CASSLLGATDTQYF. CDR3 in DNA: TGTGCCAGCAGCTTACTCGGGGCCACAGATACGCAGTATTTT.

The J gene is TRBJ2-7, the V gene TRBV7-9; D unresolved. The CDR3 sequence is 15 residues long. V gave up 5 bases and J gave up 3 bases, with 17 bases separating them. CDR1 and CDR2 (germline): SEHNR, FQNEAQ (reference sequence). CDR3 coding DNA: TGTGCCAGCAGCCATGGTAGGGAACCCCACTACGAGCAGTACTTC. It specifies CASSHGREPHYEQYF.

The chain carries TRBV28 and TRBJ2-2, with TRBD2 matching 15 bases. Germline CDR1 MDHEN, CDR2 SYDVKM. The trim removed 4 bases at V and 4 bases at J, leaving 4 bases unmatched. CDR3 length: 17 amino acids. In DNA form, the CDR3 reads TGTGCCAGCAGTTCCCTGGGACTAGCGGGAGGCACCGGGGAGCTGTTTTTT. Translated, it gives CASSSLGLAGGTGELFF.

This clone was picked up many times. This sequence joins TRBV2 and TRBJ1-2; a weak D match, TRBD1 (6 bases). Germline lookup yields CDR1 SNHLY and CDR2 FYNNEI. The V gene lost 7 bases and the J gene lost 7 bases, with 19 bases spanning the gap. The CDR3 contains 14 residues. This chain's CDR3 is CASTSGAGAVGYTF. The CDR3 DNA reads TGTGCCAGCACCTCTGGAGCGGGGGCGGTTGGCTACACCTTC.

This clone turned up a few times. V gene TRBV7-9 combines with J gene TRBJ1-1; no firm D call. The CDR3 is 17 residues long. V lost 1 base to trimming and J lost 1 base, with 16 bases between them. Germline V lookup: CDR1 SEHNR, CDR2 FQNEAQ (reference sequence). The DNA of the CDR3 is TGTGCCAGCAGCTTAGTTACAGTCGTCAGTCAGAACACTGAAGCTTTCTTT. It encodes CASSLVTVVSQNTEAFF.

The J gene is TRBJ1-2, the V gene TRBV15; D remains unclear. Germline-derived CDR1 and CDR2 are LNHNV and YYDKDF (reference sequence). With 4 bases removed from V and 8 bases from J, the gap between germline ends came to 11 bases. The CDR3 is 12 amino acids. The CDR3 loop reads CATSKGLRGYTF. The DNA for the CDR3 is TGTGCCACCAGCAAGGGATTACGGGGCTACACCTTC.

This clone turned up a few times. The chain combines TRBV29-1 with TRBJ2-7, with D possibly matching TRBD2 (5 bases). CDR1 SQVTM and CDR2 ANQGSEA come from the germline V gene. The germline V and J ends were trimmed by 7 bases and 4 bases, with 14 bases remaining between them. CDR3 size: 12 residues. CDR3 sequence reads: CSGIGERYEQYF. The CDR3 DNA reads as TGCAGCGGTATCGGGGAGAGGTACGAGCAGTACTTC.

This clone was seen once. The rearrangement joins TRBV29-1 to TRBJ1-2; 7 bases are shared with TRBD1. CDR3 length: 14 residues. Per the germline V gene, CDR1 is SQVTM and CDR2 is ANQGSEA. With V trimmed by 6 bases and J by 8 bases, 15 bases remained unmatched. The CDR3 region is CSVATGTAIGGYTF. DNA for the CDR3: TGCAGCGTCGCTACTGGGACAGCGATTGGGGGCTACACCTTC.